This T cell receptor (beta chain) is drawn from a study of technical replicates of blood from several donors. Libraries were prepared by immunoSEQ multiplex PCR; TCRdb keeps only in-frame clonotypes and omits some of them. In the table there are tens of thousands of clones, 98% of which are singletons. The receptor was isolated from a human donor in good health. Sequenced sample: T cells isolated from PBMCs.

DNA of the CDR3: TGTGCCAGCAGTGTTTTCCCACTTTTCCGACAGGGAAGGAACACTGAAGCTTTCTTT. This codes for CASSVFPLFRQGRNTEAFF. The V call is TRBV27, the J call TRBJ1-1, with 7 bases fitting TRBD1. Trimming cost V 5 bases and J 1 base; bases outside gene matches: 19. Germline V gene lookup returns CDR1 MNHEY and CDR2 SMNVEV (reference sequence). The CDR3 has 19 amino acids.